This TCR beta chain was captured by sequencing in a study of blood T cell repertoires in COVID-19. Study as a whole: PBMCs, B-cell-depleted T cells, or T cells were the source of the cDNA or gDNA that made up the material.

A Seattle source enrolled patients during active infection and followed them longitudinally. Original processing methods: Reference gene primers were amplified, and this amplification served to estimate nucleated cell counts. Sequenced by immunoSEQ multiplex PCR; TCRdb stores in-frame clones only, minus some. V, J and clone size derive from that table, while D and trimming were established from the DNA sequence. The sample contains about 250,000 clones, 70% to 90% of which appear only once. The V segment lost 4 bases and the J segment 7 bases; nucleotides outside the gene matches: 4. This CDR3 region has 14 residues. In germline, CDR1 is SGHTA, CDR2 FQGTGA.

The chain couples TRBV7-3 to TRBJ2-2; 9 bases match TRBD2. The sequenced material came from peripheral blood. This sequence was found in a human donor with COVID-19, enrolled during active disease. The donor label of this sample is uncertain. CDR3 amino acids: CASSSGLASGELFF. As DNA, the CDR3 is TGTGCCAGCAGCTCGGGACTAGCTAGCGGGGAGCTGTTTTTT. Variable domain in full (rest from reference TRBV7-3 and TRBJ2-2): GAGVSQTPSNKVTEKGKYVELRCDPISGHTALYWYRQSLGQGPEFLIYFQGTGAADDSGLPNDRFFAVRPEGSVSTLKIQRTERGDSAVYLCASSSGLASGELFFGEGSRLTVL.